The T cell receptor (beta chain) under discussion was sequenced for a study of PD-1 blockade in classical Hodgkin lymphoma. Turning to the study itself: Intravenous delivery of nivolumab at 3 mg/kg to patients occurred every 2 weeks.

Each patient relapsed following autologous stem cell transplantation, and prior brentuximab vedotin exposure differed. Trimming pared 6 bases from V and 2 bases from J, leaving 19 bases between. The CDR3 covers 16 residues. Germline CDR1 is MDHEN and CDR2 is SYDVKM. Produced via immunoSEQ multiplex PCR; TCRdb's table is partial and in-frame only. Of approximately 99,000 clones in the sample, roughly nine tenths were seen once. The material sequenced was peripheral blood mononuclear cells (PBMCs), taken before the second cycle of nivolumab. The chain employs TRBV28 and TRBJ1-2; unclear D gene. This clonotype originated in a human donor with classical Hodgkin lymphoma. The CDR3 loop is CASRLGPLPGNYGYTF. CDR3 nucleotide sequence: TGTGCCAGCAGACTCGGACCCCTTCCGGGGAACTATGGCTACACCTTC.